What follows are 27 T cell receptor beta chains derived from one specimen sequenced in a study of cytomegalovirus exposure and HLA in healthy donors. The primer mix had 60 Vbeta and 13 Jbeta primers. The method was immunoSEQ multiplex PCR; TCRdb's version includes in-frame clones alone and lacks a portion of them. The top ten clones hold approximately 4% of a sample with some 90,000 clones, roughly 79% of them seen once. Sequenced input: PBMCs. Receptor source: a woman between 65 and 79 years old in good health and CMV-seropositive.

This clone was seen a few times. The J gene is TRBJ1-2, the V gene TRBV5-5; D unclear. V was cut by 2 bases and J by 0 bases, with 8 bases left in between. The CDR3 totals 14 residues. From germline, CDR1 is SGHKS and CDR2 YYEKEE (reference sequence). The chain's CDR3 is CASSFDKANYGYTF. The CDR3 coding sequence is TGTGCCAGCAGCTTCGACAAAGCTAACTATGGCTACACCTTC.

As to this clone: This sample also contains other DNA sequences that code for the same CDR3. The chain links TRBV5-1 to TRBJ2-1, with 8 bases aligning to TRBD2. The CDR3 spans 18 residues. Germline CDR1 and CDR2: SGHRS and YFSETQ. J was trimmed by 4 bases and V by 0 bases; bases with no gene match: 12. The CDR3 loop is CASSLVPQGAGGYNEQFF. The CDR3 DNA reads TGCGCCAGCAGCTTGGTACCCCAAGGGGCGGGAGGATACAATGAGCAGTTCTTC.

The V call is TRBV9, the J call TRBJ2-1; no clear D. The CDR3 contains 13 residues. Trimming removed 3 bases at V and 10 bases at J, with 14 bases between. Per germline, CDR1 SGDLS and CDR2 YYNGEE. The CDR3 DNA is TGTGCCAGCAGCGCCACGCCACAATCCGAGCAGTTCTTC. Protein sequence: CASSATPQSEQFF.

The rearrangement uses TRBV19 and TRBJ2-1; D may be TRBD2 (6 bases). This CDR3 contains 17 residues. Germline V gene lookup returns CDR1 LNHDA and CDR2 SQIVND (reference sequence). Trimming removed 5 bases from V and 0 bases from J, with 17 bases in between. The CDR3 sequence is CASSPRLTEGSYNEQFF. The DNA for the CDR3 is TGTGCCAGTAGTCCCCGACTGACGGAGGGCTCCTACAATGAGCAGTTCTTC.

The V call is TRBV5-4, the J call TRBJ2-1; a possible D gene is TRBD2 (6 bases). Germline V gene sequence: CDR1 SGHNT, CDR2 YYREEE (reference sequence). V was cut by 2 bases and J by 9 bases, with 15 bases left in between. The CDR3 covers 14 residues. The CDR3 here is CASSFPNPGSEQFF. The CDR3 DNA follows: TGTGCCAGCAGCTTTCCCAACCCCGGGAGTGAGCAGTTCTTC.

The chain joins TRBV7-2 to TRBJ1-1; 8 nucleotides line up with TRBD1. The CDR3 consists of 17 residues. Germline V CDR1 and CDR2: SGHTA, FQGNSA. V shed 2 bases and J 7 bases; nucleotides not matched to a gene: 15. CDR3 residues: CASSLLHPIGQGLEAFF. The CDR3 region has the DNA TGTGCCAGCAGCTTATTACATCCGATTGGACAGGGTCTTGAAGCTTTCTTT.

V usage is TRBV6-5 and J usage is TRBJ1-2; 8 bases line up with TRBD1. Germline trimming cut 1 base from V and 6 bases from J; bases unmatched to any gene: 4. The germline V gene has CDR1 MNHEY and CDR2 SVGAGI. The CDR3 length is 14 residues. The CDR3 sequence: CASSYFSGGDGYTF. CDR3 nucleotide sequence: TGTGCCAGCAGTTACTTTTCAGGGGGCGATGGCTACACCTTC.

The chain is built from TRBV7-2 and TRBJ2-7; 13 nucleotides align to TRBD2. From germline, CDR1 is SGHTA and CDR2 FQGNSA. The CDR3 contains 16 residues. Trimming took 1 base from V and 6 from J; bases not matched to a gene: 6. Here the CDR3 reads CASSLEGLAGRGEQYF. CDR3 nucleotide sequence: TGTGCCAGCAGCTTAGAGGGACTAGCGGGAAGAGGCGAGCAGTACTTC. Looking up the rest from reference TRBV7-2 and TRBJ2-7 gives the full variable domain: GAGVSQSPSNKVTEKGKDVELRCDPISGHTALYWYRQSLGQGLEFLIYFQGNSAPDKSGLPSDRFSAERTGGSVSTLTIQRTQQEDSAVYLCASSLEGLAGRGEQYFGPGTRLTVT.

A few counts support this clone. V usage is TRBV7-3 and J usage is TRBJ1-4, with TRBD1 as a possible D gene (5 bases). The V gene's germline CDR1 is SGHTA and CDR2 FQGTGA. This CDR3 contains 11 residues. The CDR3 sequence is CPGITNEKLFF. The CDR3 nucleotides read TGTCCAGGGATTACTAATGAAAAACTGTTTTTT.

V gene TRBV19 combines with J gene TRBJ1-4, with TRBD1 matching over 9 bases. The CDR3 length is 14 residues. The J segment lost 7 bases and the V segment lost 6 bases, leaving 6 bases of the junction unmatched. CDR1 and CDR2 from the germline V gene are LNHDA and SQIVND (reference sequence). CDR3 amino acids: CASRTGGLGEKLFF. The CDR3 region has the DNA TGTGCCAGTAGAACAGGGGGCCTCGGTGAAAAACTGTTTTTT.

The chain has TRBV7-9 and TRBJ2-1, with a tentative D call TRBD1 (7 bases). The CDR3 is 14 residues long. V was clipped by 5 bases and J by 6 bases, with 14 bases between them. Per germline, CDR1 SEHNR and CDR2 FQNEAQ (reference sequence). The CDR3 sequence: CASSPGGTSNEQFF. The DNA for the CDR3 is TGTGCCAGCAGCCCAGGGGGGACGAGCAATGAGCAGTTCTTC.

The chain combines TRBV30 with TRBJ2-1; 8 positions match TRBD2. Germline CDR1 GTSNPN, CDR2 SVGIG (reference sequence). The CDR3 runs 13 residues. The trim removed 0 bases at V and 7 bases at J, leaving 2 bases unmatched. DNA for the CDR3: TGTGCCTGGAGTGTAGGGACTAGGAATGAGCAGTTCTTC. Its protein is CAWSVGTRNEQFF. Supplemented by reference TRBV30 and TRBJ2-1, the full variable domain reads SQTIHQWPATLVQPVGSPLSLECTVEGTSNPNLYWYRQAAGRGLQLLFYSVGIGQISSEVPQNLSASRPQDRQFILSSKKLLLSDSGFYLCAWSVGTRNEQFFGPGTRLTVL.

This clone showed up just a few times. CDR3 region: CASSPRWKAQDTQYF. In DNA form, the CDR3 reads TGTGCCAGCAGCCCGAGGTGGAAGGCTCAGGATACGCAGTATTTT. The chain combines TRBV7-8 with TRBJ2-3; no firm D call. Germline CDR1 is SGHVS and CDR2 is FQNEAQ. Trimming took 5 bases from V and 6 from J, leaving 18 bases between them. CDR3 length: 15 amino acids.

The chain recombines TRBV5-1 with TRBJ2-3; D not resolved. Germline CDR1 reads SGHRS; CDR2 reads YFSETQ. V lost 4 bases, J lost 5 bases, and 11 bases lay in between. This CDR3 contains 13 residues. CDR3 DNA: TGCGCCAGCAGCGACCGTCGCGGAGATACGCAGTATTTT. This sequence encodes CASSDRRGDTQYF. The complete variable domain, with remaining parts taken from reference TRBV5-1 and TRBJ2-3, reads KAGVTQTPRYLIKTRGQQVTLSCSPISGHRSVSWYQQTPGQGLQFLFEYFSETQRNKGNFPGRFSGRQFSNSRSEMNVSTLELGDSALYLCASSDRRGDTQYFGPGTRLTVL.

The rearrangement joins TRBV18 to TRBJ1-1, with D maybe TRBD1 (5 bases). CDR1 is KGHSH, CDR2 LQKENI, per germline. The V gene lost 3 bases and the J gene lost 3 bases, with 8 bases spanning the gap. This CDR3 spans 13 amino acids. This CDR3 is CASSPIRDTEAFF. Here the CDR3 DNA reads TGTGCCAGCTCACCGATCAGGGACACTGAAGCTTTCTTT.

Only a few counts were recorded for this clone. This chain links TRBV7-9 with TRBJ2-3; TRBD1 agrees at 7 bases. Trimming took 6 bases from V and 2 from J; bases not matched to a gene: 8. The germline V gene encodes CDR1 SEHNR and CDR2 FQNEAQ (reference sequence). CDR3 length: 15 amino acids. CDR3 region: CASSSSTGVTDTQYF. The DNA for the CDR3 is TGTGCCAGCAGTTCTAGTACAGGGGTCACAGATACGCAGTATTTT. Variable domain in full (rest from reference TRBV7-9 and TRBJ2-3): DTGVSQNPRHKITKRGQNVTFRCDPISEHNRLYWYRQTLGQGPEFLTYFQNEAQLEKSRLLSDRFSAERPKGSFSTLEIQRTEQGDSAMYLCASSSSTGVTDTQYFGPGTRLTVL.

The CDR3 DNA is TGTGCCAGCAGCTTGTCCAGGAATCAGCCCCAGCATTTT. Translated, it gives CASSLSRNQPQHF. This chain connects TRBV7-2 to TRBJ1-5; D remains ambiguous. The CDR3 is 13 amino acids. The ends were cut back, 3 bases at V and 4 bases at J, with 7 bases in the middle. The germline gives CDR1 SGHTA, CDR2 FQGNSA.

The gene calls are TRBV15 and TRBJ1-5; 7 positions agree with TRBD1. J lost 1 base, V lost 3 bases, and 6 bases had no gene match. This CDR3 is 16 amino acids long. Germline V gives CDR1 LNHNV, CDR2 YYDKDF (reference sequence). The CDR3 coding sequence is TGTGCCACCAGCAGCCGTAGCAGGGGGAGCAATCAGCCCCAGCATTTT. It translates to CATSSRSRGSNQPQHF.

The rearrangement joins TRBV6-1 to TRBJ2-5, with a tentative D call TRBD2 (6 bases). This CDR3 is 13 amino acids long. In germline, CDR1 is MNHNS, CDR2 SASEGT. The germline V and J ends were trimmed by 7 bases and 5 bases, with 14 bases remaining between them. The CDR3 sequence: CASTKRRAETQYF. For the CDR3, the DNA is TGTGCCAGCACCAAGAGGAGGGCGGAGACCCAGTACTTC.

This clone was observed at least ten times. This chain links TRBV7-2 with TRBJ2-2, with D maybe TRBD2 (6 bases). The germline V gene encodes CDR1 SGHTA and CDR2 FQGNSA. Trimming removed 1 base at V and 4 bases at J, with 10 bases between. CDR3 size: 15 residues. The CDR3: CASSLVGGSTGELFF. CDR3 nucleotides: TGTGCCAGCAGCTTAGTGGGGGGAAGCACCGGGGAGCTGTTTTTT.

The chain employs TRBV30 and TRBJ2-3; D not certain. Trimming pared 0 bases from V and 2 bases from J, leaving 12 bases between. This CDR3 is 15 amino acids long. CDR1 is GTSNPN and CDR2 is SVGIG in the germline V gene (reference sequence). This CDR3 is CAWSVGSGLTDTQYF. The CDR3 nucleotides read TGTGCCTGGAGTGTCGGATCGGGTCTCACAGATACGCAGTATTTT. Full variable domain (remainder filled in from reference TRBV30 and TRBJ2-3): SQTIHQWPATLVQPVGSPLSLECTVEGTSNPNLYWYRQAAGRGLQLLFYSVGIGQISSEVPQNLSASRPQDRQFILSSKKLLLSDSGFYLCAWSVGSGLTDTQYFGPGTRLTVL.

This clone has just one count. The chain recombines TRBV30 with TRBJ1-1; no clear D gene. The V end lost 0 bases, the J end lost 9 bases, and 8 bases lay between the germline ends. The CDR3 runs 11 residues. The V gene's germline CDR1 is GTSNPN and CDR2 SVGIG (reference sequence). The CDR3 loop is CAWSVSVKAFF. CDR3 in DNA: TGTGCCTGGAGTGTCAGTGTTAAAGCTTTCTTT.

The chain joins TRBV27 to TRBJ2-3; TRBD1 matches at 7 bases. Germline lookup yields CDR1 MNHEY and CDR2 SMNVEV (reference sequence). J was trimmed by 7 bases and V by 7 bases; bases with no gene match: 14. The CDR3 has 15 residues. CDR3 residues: CASTLRRQGPNTQYF. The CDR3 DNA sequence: TGTGCCAGCACCCTACGACGACAGGGCCCTAATACGCAGTATTTT.

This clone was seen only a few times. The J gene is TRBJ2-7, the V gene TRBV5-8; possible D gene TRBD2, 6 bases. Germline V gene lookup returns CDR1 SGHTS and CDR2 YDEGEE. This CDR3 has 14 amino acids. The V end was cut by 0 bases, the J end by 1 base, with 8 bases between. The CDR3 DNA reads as TGTGCCAGCAGCTTGGGGGACTGGTCCTACGAGCAGTACTTC. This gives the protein CASSLGDWSYEQYF. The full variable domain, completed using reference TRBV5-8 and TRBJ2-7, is EAGVTQSPTHLIKTRGQQATLRCSPISGHTSVYWYQQALGLGLQFLLWYDEGEERNRGNFPPRFSGRQFPNYSSELNVNALELEDSALYLCASSLGDWSYEQYFGPGTRLTVT.

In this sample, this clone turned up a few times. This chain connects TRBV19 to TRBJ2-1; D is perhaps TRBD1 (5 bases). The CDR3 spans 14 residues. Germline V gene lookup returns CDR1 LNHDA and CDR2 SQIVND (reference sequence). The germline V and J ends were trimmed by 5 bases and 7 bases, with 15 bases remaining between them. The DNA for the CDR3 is TGTGCCAGTAGTGTTGCAGGGCATTGGAATGAGCAGTTCTTC. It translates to CASSVAGHWNEQFF.

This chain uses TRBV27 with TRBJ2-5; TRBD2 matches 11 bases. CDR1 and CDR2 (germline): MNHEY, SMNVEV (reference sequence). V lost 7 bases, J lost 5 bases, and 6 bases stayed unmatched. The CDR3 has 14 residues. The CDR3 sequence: CASKLAGAAETQYF. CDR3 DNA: TGTGCCAGCAAACTAGCGGGAGCGGCGGAGACCCAGTACTTC.

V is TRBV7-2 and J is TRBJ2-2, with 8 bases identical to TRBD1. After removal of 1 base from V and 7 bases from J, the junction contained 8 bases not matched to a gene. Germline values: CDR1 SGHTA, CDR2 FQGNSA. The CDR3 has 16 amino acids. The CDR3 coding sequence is TGTGCCAGCAGCTTAGAAAGGACAGGGCGTGTCGGGGAGCTGTTTTTT. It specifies CASSLERTGRVGELFF.